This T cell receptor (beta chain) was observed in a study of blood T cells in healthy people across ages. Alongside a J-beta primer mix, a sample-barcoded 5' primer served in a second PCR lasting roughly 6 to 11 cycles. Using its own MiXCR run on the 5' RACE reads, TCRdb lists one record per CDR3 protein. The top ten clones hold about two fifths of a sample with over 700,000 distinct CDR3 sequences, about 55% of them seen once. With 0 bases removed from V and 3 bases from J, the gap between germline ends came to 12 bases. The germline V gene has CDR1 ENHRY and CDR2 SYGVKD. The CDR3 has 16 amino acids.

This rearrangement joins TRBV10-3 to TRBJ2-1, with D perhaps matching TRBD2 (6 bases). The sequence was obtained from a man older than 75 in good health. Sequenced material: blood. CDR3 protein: CAISESRDFYYNEQFF. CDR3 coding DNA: TGTGCCATCAGTGAGTCTAGGGACTTCTACTACAATGAGCAGTTCTTC.